This passage covers 22 T cell receptor beta chains from one sample sequenced in a study of blood T cell repertoires in COVID-19. The method was immunoSEQ multiplex PCR; TCRdb's version includes in-frame clones alone and lacks a portion of them. The table includes 200,000 to 250,000 clones, nearly 90% detected once. Sequencing used peripheral blood. These receptors all stem from a man in his late teens or twenties with active or convalescent COVID-19.

CDR3 region: CASSVQGSNQPQHF. The CDR3 nucleotides are TGTGCCAGTAGTGTACAGGGTAGCAATCAGCCCCAGCATTTT. The rearrangement joins TRBV19 to TRBJ1-5; possibly TRBD1 for D (6 bases). The CDR3 totals 14 residues. CDR1 is LNHDA and CDR2 is SQIVND in the germline V gene (reference sequence). V was clipped by 5 bases and J by 0 bases, with 8 bases between them. The full variable domain, with the rest looked up from reference TRBV19 and TRBJ1-5, is DGGITQSPKYLFRKEGQNVTLSCEQNLNHDAMYWYRQDPGQGLRLIYYSQIVNDFQKGDIAEGYSVSREKKESFPLTVTSAQKNPTAFYLCASSVQGSNQPQHFGDGTRLSIL.

The rearrangement links TRBV18 to TRBJ2-2; D may be TRBD1 (6 bases). The V and J ends lost 1 base and 6 bases respectively, with 12 bases between them. Germline V gives CDR1 KGHSH, CDR2 LQKENI. CDR3 size: 15 residues. CDR3 coding DNA: TGTGCCAGCTCACCACGGTTACAGGGTGCCGGGGAGCTGTTTTTT. This translates into CASSPRLQGAGELFF. Together with reference TRBV18 and TRBJ2-2, the CDR3 gives the full variable domain: NAGVMQNPRHLVRRRGQEARLRCSPMKGHSHVYWYRQLPEEGLKFMVYLQKENIIDESGMPKERFSAEFPKEGPSILRIQQVVRGDSAAYFCASSPRLQGAGELFFGEGSRLTVL.

The genes are TRBV20-1 and TRBJ2-7, with 10 bases aligning to TRBD2. This CDR3 spans 17 amino acids. The germline gives CDR1 DFQATT, CDR2 SNEGSKA (reference sequence). V shed 3 bases, J shed 3 bases, and the junction held 14 bases outside the gene matches. The chain's CDR3 is CSASGLAVEGAYYEQYF. The CDR3 bases are TGCAGTGCTAGTGGACTAGCGGTCGAGGGGGCCTACTACGAGCAGTACTTC.

This rearrangement joins TRBV27 to TRBJ1-1; D perhaps matches TRBD1 (5 bases). V was clipped by 0 bases and J by 9 bases, with 14 bases between them. The V gene's germline CDR1 is MNHEY and CDR2 SMNVEV (reference sequence). The CDR3 is 14 residues long. In DNA form, the CDR3 reads TGTGCCAGCAGTTTATCGGGGACTGGCATCAAAGCTTTCTTT. Amino acid sequence: CASSLSGTGIKAFF.

This chain joins TRBV27 and TRBJ2-1; 8 nucleotides match TRBD2. V was pared by 2 bases and J by 5 bases, with 11 bases of the junction left unmatched. This CDR3 spans 17 amino acids. Germline loops: CDR1 MNHEY, CDR2 SMNVEV (reference sequence). The CDR3 loop is CASSLIGAGVGNNEQFF. The CDR3 region has the DNA TGTGCCAGCAGTTTAATCGGAGCGGGAGTGGGGAACAATGAGCAGTTCTTC.

The V and J genes are TRBV4-3 and TRBJ2-7; weak D call: TRBD1 (6 bases). Germline assignment: CDR1 LGHNA and CDR2 YSLEER. This CDR3 has 13 amino acids. V lost 4 bases and J lost 6, with 13 bases in between. CDR3 region: CASSRLTGFEQYF. CDR3 coding DNA: TGCGCCAGCAGCCGTCTAACAGGGTTCGAGCAGTACTTC.

V usage is TRBV7-4 and J usage is TRBJ1-5; weak D call: TRBD1 (5 bases). The CDR3 has 16 residues. Per germline, CDR1 SGHVT and CDR2 SQSDAQ. Trimming took off 1 base at V and 0 bases at J, with 10 bases between the two ends. The CDR3 bases are TGTGCCAGCAGCTTAGACCGGACACATAGCAATCAGCCCCAGCATTTT. Protein: CASSLDRTHSNQPQHF.

The chain employs TRBV7-9 and TRBJ2-1, with D possibly matching TRBD2 (6 bases). V was cut by 5 bases and J by 3 bases, with 26 bases left in between. The CDR3 runs 19 residues. Germline V gene sequence: CDR1 SEHNR, CDR2 FQNEAQ (reference sequence). This CDR3 is CASSPPPTSQGGDYNEQFF. The CDR3 nucleotides are TGTGCCAGCAGCCCCCCGCCTACTAGCCAAGGAGGCGACTACAATGAGCAGTTCTTC. The whole variable domain, remainder taken from reference TRBV7-9 and TRBJ2-1, is DTGVSQNPRHKITKRGQNVTFRCDPISEHNRLYWYRQTLGQGPEFLTYFQNEAQLEKSRLLSDRFSAERPKGSFSTLEIQRTEQGDSAMYLCASSPPPTSQGGDYNEQFFGPGTRLTVL.

The rearrangement joins TRBV4-3 to TRBJ2-7; weak D call: TRBD2 (6 bases). The ends were cut back, 0 bases at V and 3 bases at J, with 15 bases in the middle. This CDR3 has 16 amino acids. The germline gives CDR1 LGHNA, CDR2 YSLEER. DNA for the CDR3: TGCGCCAGCAGCCAAGAATTCGCGGGGAGTAGCTACGAGCAGTACTTC. Amino acids: CASSQEFAGSSYEQYF.

This chain connects TRBV10-3 to TRBJ2-7; D is ambiguous. V dropped 3 bases and J dropped 9 bases, with 9 bases sitting between them. This CDR3 comprises 11 residues. Germline V lookup: CDR1 ENHRY, CDR2 SYGVKD. CDR3 sequence (DNA): TGTGCCATCAGTGACGGTGGGCCGCAGTACTTC. Its protein product is CAISDGGPQYF.

V and J are TRBV11-2 and TRBJ2-7; the match to TRBD2 covers 7 bases. The CDR3 is 16 residues long. The germline CDR1 and CDR2 sequences are SGHAT and FQNNGV. The V gene end was trimmed by 3 bases and the J gene end by 0 bases; junction bases not matched to a gene: 8. The CDR3 is CASSLGGGSGSYEQYF. For the CDR3, the DNA is TGTGCCAGCAGCTTGGGAGGCGGGAGCGGCTCCTACGAGCAGTACTTC.

The CDR3 coding sequence is TGTGCCATTCTCCGGGACAGGCTCGAGGGGTATGGCTACACCTTC. It specifies CAILRDRLEGYGYTF. This chain joins TRBV10-3 and TRBJ1-2; TRBD1 matches at 8 bases. Trimming took 9 bases from V and 5 from J; bases not matched to a gene: 14. Per the germline V gene, CDR1 is ENHRY and CDR2 is SYGVKD. The CDR3 covers 15 residues.

The V and J genes are TRBV11-2 and TRBJ1-2; 9 bases are a match to TRBD1. Per the germline V gene, CDR1 is SGHAT and CDR2 is FQNNGV. J lost 6 bases, V lost 4 bases, and 12 bases had no gene match. The CDR3 has 16 residues. CDR3 loop: CASSSHYGGTGHGYTF. CDR3 in DNA: TGTGCCAGCAGCTCCCATTACGGGGGGACAGGGCATGGCTACACCTTC.

This rearrangement joins TRBV6-5 to TRBJ2-2, with D possibly being TRBD2 (6 bases). This CDR3 region has 14 residues. From germline, CDR1 is MNHEY and CDR2 SVGAGI. Trimming removed 7 bases at V and 5 bases at J, with 14 bases between. In nucleotides, the CDR3 is TGTGCCAGCAATTGGGGGGTAAGGACCGGGGAGCTGTTTTTT. Encoded protein: CASNWGVRTGELFF.

This clone has only a few counts. V usage is TRBV11-2 and J usage is TRBJ1-4; 8 nucleotides agree with TRBD1. The J segment lost 10 bases and the V segment lost 3 bases, leaving 7 bases of the junction unmatched. Looked up from germline, CDR1 is SGHAT and CDR2 is FQNNGV. The CDR3 is made up of 14 amino acids. The CDR3 loop reads CASSFGQGGRKLFF. The CDR3 region has the DNA TGTGCCAGCAGCTTCGGACAGGGTGGGAGAAAACTGTTTTTT.

The chain recombines TRBV5-1 with TRBJ1-2, with TRBD1 as a possible D gene (5 bases). CDR3 size: 14 residues. Trimming stripped 0 bases from V and 7 bases from J, with 13 bases between. Germline V gene lookup returns CDR1 SGHRS and CDR2 YFSETQ. The chain's CDR3 is CASSLAGDEGGYTF. The CDR3 DNA is TGCGCCAGCAGCTTGGCGGGGGACGAGGGTGGCTACACCTTC.

The chain joins TRBV27 to TRBJ2-7, with TRBD1 identical over 10 bases. The germline V gene encodes CDR1 MNHEY and CDR2 SMNVEV (reference sequence). The CDR3 runs to 16 residues. Trimming at V came to 3 bases and at J to 2 bases, leaving 7 bases not matched to a gene. Here the CDR3 reads CASSLIPGTGAYEQYF. CDR3 in DNA: TGTGCCAGCAGTTTGATCCCCGGGACAGGGGCCTACGAGCAGTACTTC.

A few counts support this clone. V usage is TRBV7-2 and J usage is TRBJ1-1; no clear D. This CDR3 has 15 residues. Germline CDR1 reads SGHTA; CDR2 reads FQGNSA. The V end lost 1 base, the J end lost 5 bases, and 14 bases lay between the germline ends. This CDR3 reads CASSLVLSGRTEAFF. The CDR3 region has the DNA TGTGCCAGCAGCTTAGTCTTATCGGGTAGAACTGAAGCTTTCTTT.

The chain recombines TRBV6-2 or TRBV6-3 with TRBJ1-2; D uncertain. Germline values: CDR1 MNHEY, CDR2 SVGEGT. V was pared by 5 bases and J by 2 bases, with 12 bases between. This CDR3 region has 14 residues. CDR3 sequence (DNA): TGTGCCAGCAGTGCCCCGGGAGGAAACTATGGCTACACCTTC. This encodes CASSAPGGNYGYTF.

This clone was seen just once. The V and J genes are TRBV7-2 and TRBJ2-2; 12 bases align to TRBD2. CDR3 size: 17 residues. Trimming at V came to 1 base and at J to 5 bases, leaving 5 bases not matched to a gene. In germline, CDR1 is SGHTA, CDR2 FQGNSA. The chain's CDR3 is CASSLVGLAGGTGELFF. In nucleotides, the CDR3 is TGTGCCAGCAGCTTAGTGGGACTAGCGGGTGGAACCGGGGAGCTGTTTTTT.

Turning to this clone: The same CDR3 is also encoded by other DNA sequences in this sample. The rearrangement uses TRBV4-1 and TRBJ2-1; D is possibly TRBD1 (6 bases). Germline V gene lookup returns CDR1 MGHRA and CDR2 YSYEKL. V dropped 0 bases and J dropped 3 bases, with 6 bases sitting between them. This CDR3 spans 14 amino acids. For the CDR3, the DNA is TGCGCCAGCAGCCAAGAAGGGGGCTACAATGAGCAGTTCTTC. Translating it yields CASSQEGGYNEQFF.

The chain is built from TRBV9 and TRBJ2-5; 9 bases agree with TRBD1. There are 17 residues in the CDR3. J was trimmed by 4 bases and V by 3 bases; bases with no gene match: 13. Germline V gives CDR1 SGDLS, CDR2 YYNGEE. In DNA form, the CDR3 reads TGTGCCAGCAGCGCCCATAAGGACAGGGGAATTGGAGAGACCCAGTACTTC. This codes for CASSAHKDRGIGETQYF.